This T cell receptor (beta chain) was recovered during a study of response to subunit inactivated influenza vaccine. This clonotype has more than one count but fewer than ten. Its target is unknown. Each CDR3 protein is one row after TCRdb ran MiXCR on the RT-PCR reads. The sample includes 500,000 to 550,000 distinct CDR3 sequences, about 8% of them seen just once. The CDR3 consists of 14 residues. V lost 6 bases and J 3 bases, leaving 15 bases between the germline ends. Germline loops: CDR1 MDHEN, CDR2 SYDVKM. Study-level points and caveats: Every seasonal influenza vaccination brings in few new T cells, the authors suggested.

The chain recombines TRBV28 with TRBJ2-7, with D possibly being TRBD1 (6 bases). This receptor was obtained from a man between 50 and 69 years old who received an inactivated influenza vaccine. The material sequenced was PBMCs from blood, taken 23 months after vaccination. CDR3 DNA: TGTGCCAGCAGACCCCGGGACACATTCTACGAGCAGTACTTC. Protein product: CASRPRDTFYEQYF.